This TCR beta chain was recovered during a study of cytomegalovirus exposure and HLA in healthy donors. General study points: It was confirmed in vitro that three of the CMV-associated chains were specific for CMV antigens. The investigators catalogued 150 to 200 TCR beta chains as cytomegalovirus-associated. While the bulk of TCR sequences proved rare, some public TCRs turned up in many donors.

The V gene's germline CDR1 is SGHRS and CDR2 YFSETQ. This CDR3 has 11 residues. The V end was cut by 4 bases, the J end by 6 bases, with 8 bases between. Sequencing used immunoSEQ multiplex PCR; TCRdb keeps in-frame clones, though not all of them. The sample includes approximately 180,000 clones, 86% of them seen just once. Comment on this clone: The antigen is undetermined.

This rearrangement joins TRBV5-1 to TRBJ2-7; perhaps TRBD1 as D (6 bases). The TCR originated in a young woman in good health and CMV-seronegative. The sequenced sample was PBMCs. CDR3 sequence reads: CASSQGTEQYF. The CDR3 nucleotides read TGCGCCAGCAGCCAGGGGACCGAGCAGTACTTC.